A selection of T cell receptor beta chains follows, all from one sample in a study of cytotoxic CD8 clonotypes in ibrutinib-treated CLL. The method was immunoSEQ multiplex PCR; TCRdb's version includes in-frame clones alone and lacks a portion of them. The sample carries approximately 45,000 clones, 60% to 80% recorded once. The source was PBMCs, collected after 12 months of ibrutinib treatment. These receptors all stem from a human donor with chronic lymphocytic leukemia. Both conserved end residues are part of each CDR3. D genes are given only for firm matches. Rows may omit the clone size; those that give it use once, few, many or a size class.

>.|TRBV30|.|TRBJ1-5
CAWSVGDLTQPQHF
TGTGCCTGGAGTGTCGGGGATTTAACTCAGCCCCAGCATTTT
>.|TRBV5-1|.|TRBJ2-3
CASSQQGFDTQYF
TGCGCCAGCAGCCAACAGGGTTTCGATACGCAGTATTTT
>.|TRBV20-1|.|TRBJ2-5
CSAGRGETQYF
TGCAGTGCCGGCAGGGGAGAGACCCAGTACTTC
>.|TRBV5-1|.|TRBJ1-4
CASSLAGGSNEKLFF
TGCGCCAGCAGCTTGGCCGGCGGCTCTAATGAAAAACTGTTTTTT
>.|TRBV2|TRBD1|TRBJ1-1
CANTRQGQATEAFF
TGTGCCAATACCCGACAGGGGCAGGCCACTGAAGCTTTCTTT
>medium-sized|TRBV6-6|TRBD1|TRBJ2-3
CASSSWDRELDTQYF
TGTGCCAGCAGTTCCTGGGACAGGGAGCTAGATACGCAGTATTTT
>.|TRBV27|.|TRBJ2-7
CASSLSRLKTYEQYF
TGTGCCAGCAGTTTGTCCAGATTAAAAACCTACGAGCAGTACTTC
>few|TRBV29-1|.|TRBJ2-5
CSVLGAGETQYF
TGCAGCGTTTTGGGGGCAGGGGAGACCCAGTACTTC
>.|TRBV5-4|.|TRBJ2-1
CASSLRLSSSYNEQFF
TGTGCCAGCAGCCTGCGACTATCGAGCTCCTACAATGAGCAGTTCTTC
>.|TRBV6-5|TRBD1|TRBJ1-2
CASTPTGLNNYGYTF
TGTGCCAGCACCCCGACAGGGTTGAATAACTATGGCTACACCTTC
>.|TRBV4-3|.|TRBJ2-2
CASSQGWGNTGELFF
TGCGCCAGCAGCCAAGGATGGGGGAACACCGGGGAGCTGTTTTTT
>.|TRBV9|TRBD1|TRBJ2-7
CASSVGPDREYEQYF
TGTGCCAGCAGCGTAGGTCCTGACAGGGAATACGAGCAGTACTTC
>.|TRBV2|.|TRBJ2-3
CASSPSGGLTADTQYF
TGTGCCAGCAGTCCTTCCGGCGGACTAACGGCAGATACGCAGTATTTT
>few|TRBV5-4|.|TRBJ1-4
CASSLGSTRENEKLFF
TGTGCCAGCAGCTTGGGGTCAACCAGGGAAAATGAAAAACTGTTTTTT
>few|TRBV29-1|.|TRBJ1-5
CSVREGNQPQHF
TGCAGCGTTCGGGAGGGCAATCAGCCCCAGCATTTT
>.|TRBV28|TRBD1|TRBJ2-5
CASSLKGARGETQYF
TGTGCCAGCAGTTTGAAGGGGGCGCGTGGAGAGACCCAGTACTTC